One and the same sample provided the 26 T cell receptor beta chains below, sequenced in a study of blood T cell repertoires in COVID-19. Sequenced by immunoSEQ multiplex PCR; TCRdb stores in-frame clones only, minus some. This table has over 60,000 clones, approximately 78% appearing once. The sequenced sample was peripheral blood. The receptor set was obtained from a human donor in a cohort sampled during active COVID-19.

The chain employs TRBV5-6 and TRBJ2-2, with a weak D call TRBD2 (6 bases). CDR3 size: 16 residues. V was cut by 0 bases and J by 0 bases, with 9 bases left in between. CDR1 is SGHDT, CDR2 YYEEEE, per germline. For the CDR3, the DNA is TGTGCCAGCAGCTTGGGACTAGATGCGAACACCGGGGAGCTGTTTTTT. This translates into CASSLGLDANTGELFF.

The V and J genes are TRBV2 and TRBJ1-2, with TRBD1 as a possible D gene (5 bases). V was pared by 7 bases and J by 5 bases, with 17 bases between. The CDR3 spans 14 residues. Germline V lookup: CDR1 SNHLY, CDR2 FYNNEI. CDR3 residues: CASKRETGQYGYTF. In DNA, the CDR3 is TGTGCCAGCAAAAGAGAAACAGGCCAATATGGCTACACCTTC.

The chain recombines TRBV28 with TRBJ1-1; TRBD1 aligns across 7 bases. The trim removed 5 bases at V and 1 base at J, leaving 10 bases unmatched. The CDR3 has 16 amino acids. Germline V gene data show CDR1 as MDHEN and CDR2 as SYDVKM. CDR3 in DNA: TGTGCCAGCAGTCCCGCTGACAGGGTACGGAACACTGAAGCTTTCTTT. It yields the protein CASSPADRVRNTEAFF.

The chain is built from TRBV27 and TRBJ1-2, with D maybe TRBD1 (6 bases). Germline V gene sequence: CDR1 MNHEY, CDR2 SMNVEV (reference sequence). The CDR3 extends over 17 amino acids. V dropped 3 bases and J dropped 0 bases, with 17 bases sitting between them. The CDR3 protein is CASSLTRGGGPNYGYTF. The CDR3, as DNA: TGTGCCAGCAGTTTGACGAGGGGTGGGGGCCCTAACTATGGCTACACCTTC.

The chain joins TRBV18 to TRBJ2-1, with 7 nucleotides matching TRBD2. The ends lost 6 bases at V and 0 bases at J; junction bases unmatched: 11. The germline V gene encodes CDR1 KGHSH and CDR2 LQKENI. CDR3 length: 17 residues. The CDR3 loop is CASSRTSAPSSYNEQFF. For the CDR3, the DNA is TGTGCCAGCTCTCGAACTAGCGCCCCAAGCTCCTACAATGAGCAGTTCTTC.

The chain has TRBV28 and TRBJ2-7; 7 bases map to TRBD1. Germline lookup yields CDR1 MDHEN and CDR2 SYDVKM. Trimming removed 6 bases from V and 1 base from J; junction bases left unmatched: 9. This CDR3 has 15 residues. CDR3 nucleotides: TGTGCCAGCAGACCCACAGGGGAAAGGTCCTACGAGCAGTACTTC. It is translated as CASRPTGERSYEQYF.

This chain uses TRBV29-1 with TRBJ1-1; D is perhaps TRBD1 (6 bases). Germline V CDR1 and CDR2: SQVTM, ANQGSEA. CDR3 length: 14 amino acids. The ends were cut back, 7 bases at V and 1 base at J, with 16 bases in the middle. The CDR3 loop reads CSGKQGGGNTEAFF. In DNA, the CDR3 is TGCAGCGGGAAACAGGGCGGGGGGAACACTGAAGCTTTCTTT.

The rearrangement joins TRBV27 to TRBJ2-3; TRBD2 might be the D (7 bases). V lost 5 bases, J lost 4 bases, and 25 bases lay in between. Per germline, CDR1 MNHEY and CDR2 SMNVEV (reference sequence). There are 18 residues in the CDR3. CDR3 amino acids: CASSGGARWEDVADTQYF. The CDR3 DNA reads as TGTGCCAGCAGTGGGGGGGCCCGGTGGGAGGATGTCGCAGATACGCAGTATTTT.

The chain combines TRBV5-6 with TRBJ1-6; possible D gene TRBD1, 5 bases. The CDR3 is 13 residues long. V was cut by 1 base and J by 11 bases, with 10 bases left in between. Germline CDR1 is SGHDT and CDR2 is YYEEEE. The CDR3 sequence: CASSLYRSAPLHF. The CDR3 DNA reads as TGTGCCAGCAGCTTGTACAGGTCTGCACCCCTCCACTTT.

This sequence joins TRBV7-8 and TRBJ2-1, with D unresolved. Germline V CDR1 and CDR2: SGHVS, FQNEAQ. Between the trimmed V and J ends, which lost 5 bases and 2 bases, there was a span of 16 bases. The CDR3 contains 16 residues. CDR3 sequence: CASSRSAPEAYNEQFF. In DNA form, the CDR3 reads TGTGCCAGCAGCCGGTCGGCTCCCGAGGCCTACAATGAGCAGTTCTTC.

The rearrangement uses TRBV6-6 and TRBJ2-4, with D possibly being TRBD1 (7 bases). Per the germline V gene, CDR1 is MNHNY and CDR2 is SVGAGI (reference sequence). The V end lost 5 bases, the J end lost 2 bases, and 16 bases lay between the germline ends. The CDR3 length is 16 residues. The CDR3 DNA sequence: TGTGCCAGCAGTCCGGGGCAGGGGGGAACCAAAAACATTCAGTACTTC. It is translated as CASSPGQGGTKNIQYF.

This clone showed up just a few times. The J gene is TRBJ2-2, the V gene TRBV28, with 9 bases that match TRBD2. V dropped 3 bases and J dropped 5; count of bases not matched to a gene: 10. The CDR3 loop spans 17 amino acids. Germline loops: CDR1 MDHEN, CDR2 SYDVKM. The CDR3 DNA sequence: TGTGCCAGCAGTTTCTTTTATCTAGCGGGACAAACCGGGGAGCTGTTTTTT. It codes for CASSFFYLAGQTGELFF.

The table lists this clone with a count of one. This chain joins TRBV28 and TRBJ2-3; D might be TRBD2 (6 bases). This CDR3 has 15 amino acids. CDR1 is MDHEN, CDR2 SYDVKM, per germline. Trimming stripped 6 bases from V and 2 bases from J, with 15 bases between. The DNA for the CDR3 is TGTGCCAGCAGCCTCCTAGCGAGTTACACAGATACGCAGTATTTT. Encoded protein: CASSLLASYTDTQYF.

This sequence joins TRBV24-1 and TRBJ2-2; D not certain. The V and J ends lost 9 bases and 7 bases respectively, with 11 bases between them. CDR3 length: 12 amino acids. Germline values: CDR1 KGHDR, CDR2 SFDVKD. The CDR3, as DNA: TGTGCCACCGCAAAAACGGGCGGGGAGCTGTTTTTT. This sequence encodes CATAKTGGELFF.

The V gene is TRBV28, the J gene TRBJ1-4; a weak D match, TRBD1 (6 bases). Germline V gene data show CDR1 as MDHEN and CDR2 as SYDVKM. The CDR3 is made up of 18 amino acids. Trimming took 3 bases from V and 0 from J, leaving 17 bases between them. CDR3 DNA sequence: TGTGCCAGCAGTTTTGTGGGCAGGGGAGTTGCAACTAATGAAAAACTGTTTTTT. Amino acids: CASSFVGRGVATNEKLFF.

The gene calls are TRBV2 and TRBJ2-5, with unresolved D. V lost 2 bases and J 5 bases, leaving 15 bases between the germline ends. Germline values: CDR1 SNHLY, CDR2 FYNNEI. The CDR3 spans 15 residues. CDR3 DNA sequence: TGTGCCAGCAGTGAACAGTTCCATATCGGGGAGACCCAGTACTTC. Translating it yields CASSEQFHIGETQYF.

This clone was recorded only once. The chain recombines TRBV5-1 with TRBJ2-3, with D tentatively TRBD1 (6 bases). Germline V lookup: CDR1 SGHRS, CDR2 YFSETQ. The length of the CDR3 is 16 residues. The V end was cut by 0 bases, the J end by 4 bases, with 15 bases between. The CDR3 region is CASSLEGGRVADTQYF. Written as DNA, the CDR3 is TGCGCCAGCAGCTTGGAAGGGGGTAGGGTTGCAGATACGCAGTATTTT.

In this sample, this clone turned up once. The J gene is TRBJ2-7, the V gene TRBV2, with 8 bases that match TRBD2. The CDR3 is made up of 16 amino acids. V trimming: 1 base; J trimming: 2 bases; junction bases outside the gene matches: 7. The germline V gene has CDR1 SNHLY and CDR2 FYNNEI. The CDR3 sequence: CASSEVASGRPYEQYF. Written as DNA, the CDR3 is TGTGCCAGCAGTGAAGTCGCTAGCGGGCGACCCTACGAGCAGTACTTC.

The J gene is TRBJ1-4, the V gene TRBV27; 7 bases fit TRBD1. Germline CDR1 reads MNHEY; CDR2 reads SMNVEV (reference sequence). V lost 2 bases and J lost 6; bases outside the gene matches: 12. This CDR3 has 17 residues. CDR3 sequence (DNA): TGTGCCAGCAGTTTAAATCCCCCCCCAGGGGGAGATGAAAAACTGTTTTTT. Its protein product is CASSLNPPPGGDEKLFF.

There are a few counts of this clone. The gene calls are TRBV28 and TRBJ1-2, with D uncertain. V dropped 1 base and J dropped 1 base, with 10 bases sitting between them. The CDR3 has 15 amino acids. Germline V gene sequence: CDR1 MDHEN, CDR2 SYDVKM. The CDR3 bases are TGTGCCAGCAGTTTATATGCAGAAAGTAACTATGGCTACACCTTC. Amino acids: CASSLYAESNYGYTF.

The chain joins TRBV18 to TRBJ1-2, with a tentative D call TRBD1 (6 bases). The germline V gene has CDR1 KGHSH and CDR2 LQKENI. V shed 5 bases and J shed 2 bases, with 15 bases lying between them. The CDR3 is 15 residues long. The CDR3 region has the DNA TGTGCCAGCTCATTGTACCGGGACACCAACTATGGCTACACCTTC. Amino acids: CASSLYRDTNYGYTF. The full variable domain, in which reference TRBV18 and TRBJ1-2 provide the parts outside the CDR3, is NAGVMQNPRHLVRRRGQEARLRCSPMKGHSHVYWYRQLPEEGLKFMVYLQKENIIDESGMPKERFSAEFPKEGPSILRIQQVVRGDSAAYFCASSLYRDTNYGYTFGSGTRLTVV.

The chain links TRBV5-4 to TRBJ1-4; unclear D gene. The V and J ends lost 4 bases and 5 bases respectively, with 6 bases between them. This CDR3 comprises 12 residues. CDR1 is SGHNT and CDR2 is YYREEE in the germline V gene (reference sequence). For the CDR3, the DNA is TGTGCCAGCAGCCTCGGGAATGAAAAACTGTTTTTT. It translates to CASSLGNEKLFF.

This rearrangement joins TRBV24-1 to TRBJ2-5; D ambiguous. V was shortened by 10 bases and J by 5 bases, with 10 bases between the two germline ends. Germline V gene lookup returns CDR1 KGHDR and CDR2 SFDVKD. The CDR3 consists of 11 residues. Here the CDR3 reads CATASGETQYF. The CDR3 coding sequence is TGTGCCACGGCCTCCGGGGAGACCCAGTACTTC.

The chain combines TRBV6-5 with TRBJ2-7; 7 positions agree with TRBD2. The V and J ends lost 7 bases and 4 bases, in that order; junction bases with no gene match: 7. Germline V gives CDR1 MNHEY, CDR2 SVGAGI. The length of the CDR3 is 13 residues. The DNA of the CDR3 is TGTGCCAGCATCAGTCCGGGAGGATACGAGCAGTACTTC. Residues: CASISPGGYEQYF.

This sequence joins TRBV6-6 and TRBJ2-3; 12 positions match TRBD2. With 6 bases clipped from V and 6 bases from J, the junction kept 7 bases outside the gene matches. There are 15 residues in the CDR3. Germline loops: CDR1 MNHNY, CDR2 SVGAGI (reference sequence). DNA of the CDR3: TGTGCCAGCAGCCGCCTAGCGGGAGGGCCGGATACGCAGTATTTT. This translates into CASSRLAGGPDTQYF.

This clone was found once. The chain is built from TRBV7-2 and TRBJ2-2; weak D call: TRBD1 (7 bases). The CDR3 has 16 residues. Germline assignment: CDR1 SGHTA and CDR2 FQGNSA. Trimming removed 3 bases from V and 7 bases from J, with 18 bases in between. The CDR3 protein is CASSLEGAVPRGELFF. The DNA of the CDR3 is TGTGCCAGCAGCTTGGAGGGGGCGGTACCGCGCGGGGAGCTGTTTTTT.